This T cell receptor beta chain was retrieved from a study of cytomegalovirus exposure and HLA in healthy donors. Researchers ran the PCR with 60 Vbeta and 13 Jbeta primers. The table came from immunoSEQ multiplex PCR; TCRdb's copy has only in-frame clones and leaves some out. The table lists 150,000 to 170,000 clones, 80% of them singletons, with roughly 12% in the top ten. The germline V and J ends were trimmed by 2 bases and 0 bases, with 8 bases remaining between them. Germline-derived CDR1 and CDR2 are LGHNA and YNFKEQ. The CDR3 has 14 residues. This clone was observed a handful of times. The chain is built from TRBV4-2 and TRBJ2-7; D remains unclear. This sequence was found in a man aged 25-40 years in good health and CMV-seropositive. The source material was PBMCs. As DNA, the CDR3 is TGTGCCAGCAGCCAACAACTCCGCTCCTACGAGCAGTACTTC. Its protein is CASSQQLRSYEQYF.